One sample yielded the 28 T cell receptor beta chains listed below, sequenced in a study of spatial heterogeneity in lung cancer. Study outcomes and limitations: Higher tumor mutation counts went along with higher counts of expanded intratumoral alpha and beta TCRs.

TCRdb redid the calling of the 5' RACE reads with MiXCR, one entry per CDR3 protein. The sample holds approximately 7,000 distinct CDR3 sequences; about an eighth are singletons and the top ten take roughly 8.1%. Indicated time point: sample taken at primary tumor resection. Which antigens these TCRs recognize remains unknown. The sample here was lung tumor tissue, taken at surgery. The origin of the receptors is a male donor with early-stage non-small cell lung cancer.

This clonotype was seen repeatedly, ten times or more. Because the library targeted alpha chains, this beta chain is an off-target read whose size means little. The chain carries TRBV7-2 and TRBJ2-6; D ambiguous. The CDR3 spans 16 residues. Trimming removed 1 base from V and 0 bases from J, with 7 bases in between. Germline assignment: CDR1 SGHTA and CDR2 FQGNSA. CDR3 loop: CASSLGGSSGANVLTF. CDR3 nucleotide sequence: TGTGCCAGCAGCTTAGGGGGAAGCTCTGGGGCCAACGTCCTGACTTTC.

Judged by abundance, this clonotype is medium-sized. Since it is a stray read in a library aimed at alpha chains, this beta chain has a size that is not meaningful. DNA of the CDR3: TGTGCCAGCAGTTTAAGGCAGGGCTTGGGTCATTCACCCCTCCACTTT. Protein: CASSLRQGLGHSPLHF. This chain connects TRBV12-3 or TRBV12-4 to TRBJ1-6, with D perhaps matching TRBD1 (5 bases). V lost 2 bases and J 8 bases, leaving 16 bases between the germline ends. The CDR3 length is 16 residues.

At least ten counts were recorded for this clonotype. This beta chain is a stray sequence in a library constructed for alpha chains; its clone size is not meaningful. The V call is TRBV20-1, the J call TRBJ1-5, with D possibly matching TRBD1 (6 bases). Trimming took 6 bases from V and 4 from J, leaving 13 bases between them. CDR1 is DFQATT and CDR2 is SNEGSKA in the germline V gene (reference sequence). This CDR3 contains 13 residues. CDR3 amino acids: CSAGGLFNQPQHF. CDR3 sequence (DNA): TGCAGTGCAGGGGGTCTTTTTAATCAGCCCCAGCATTTT.

In this sample, this clonotype is medium-sized. An end of the junction differs from the germline gene, which may be a read error. Within a library made for alpha chains, this beta chain is off target, and its count is uninformative. The chain joins TRBV7-7 to TRBJ2-5; no reliable D call. CDR3 size: 11 residues. Germline V gene data show CDR1 as SSHAT and CDR2 as FNYEAQ (reference sequence). This chain's CDR3 is CASSNGETQYF. The CDR3 region has the DNA TGTGCTAGCAGCAACGGGGAGACCCAGTACTTC.

This clonotype appeared a few times. This beta chain turned up in a library designed for alpha chains; as an off-target read, its abundance says little. This chain joins TRBV25-1 and TRBJ1-5, with unresolved D. V was cut by 5 bases and J by 4 bases, with 6 bases left in between. The germline CDR1 and CDR2 sequences are MGHDK and SYGVNS. This CDR3 is built from 12 residues. This CDR3 reads CASSLGNQPQHF. DNA of the CDR3: TGTGCCAGCAGTCTCGGAAATCAGCCCCAGCATTTT.

This clonotype has at least ten counts. Since the library was made to target alpha chains, this beta chain is a stray read and its abundance is not meaningful. The V gene is TRBV7-6, the J gene TRBJ1-4; 9 bases map to TRBD1. Germline V lookup: CDR1 SGHVS, CDR2 FNYEAQ. This CDR3 spans 14 amino acids. The V gene end was trimmed by 5 bases and the J gene end by 5 bases; junction bases not matched to a gene: 3. The CDR3 reads CASSPGTGNEKLFF. In DNA form, the CDR3 reads TGTGCCAGCAGCCCCGGGACAGGGAATGAAAAACTGTTTTTT.

This clonotype was counted many times. Within a library made for alpha chains, this beta chain is off target, and its count is uninformative. V and J are TRBV25-1 and TRBJ1-2; D gene ambiguous. Germline CDR1 MGHDK, CDR2 SYGVNS. The CDR3 runs to 12 residues. Between the trimmed V and J ends, which lost 5 bases and 2 bases, there was a span of 6 bases. The CDR3 DNA reads TGTGCCAGCAGTCGACAAAACTATGGCTACACCTTC. Translated: CASSRQNYGYTF.

This clonotype is medium-sized within its sample. For a library built for alpha chains, this beta chain is a stray read; little rests on its size. V usage is TRBV20-1 and J usage is TRBJ2-3, with 8 bases fitting TRBD2. Trimming took 4 bases from V and 1 from J; bases not matched to a gene: 7. Germline assignment: CDR1 DFQATT and CDR2 SNEGSKA (reference sequence). The CDR3 covers 15 residues. CDR3 in DNA: TGCAGTGCTAACCCTACTAGCGGAGGCACAGATACGCAGTATTTT. Translation: CSANPTSGGTDTQYF.

Sample share makes this clonotype medium-sized. The library was designed around alpha chains, so this beta chain is a stray read whose abundance carries little weight. CDR3 loop: CASSPGVSTLEQYF. Written as DNA, the CDR3 is TGTGCCAGCAGCCCGGGGGTATCAACTCTCGAGCAGTACTTC. The rearrangement uses TRBV12-3 or TRBV12-4 and TRBJ2-7; a weak D match, TRBD2 (6 bases). This CDR3 is built from 14 residues. V lost 6 bases and J lost 6, with 18 bases in between.

This clonotype was seen at least ten times. This beta chain turned up in a library designed for alpha chains; as an off-target read, its abundance says little. This chain links TRBV7-2 with TRBJ1-6; unclear D gene. This CDR3 is built from 16 residues. From germline, CDR1 is SGHTA and CDR2 FQGNSA. V was cut by 6 bases and J by 6 bases, with 18 bases left in between. CDR3 coding DNA: TGTGCCAGCAGACTCGCGGGAGGCAGACTTAATTCACCCCTCCACTTT. It encodes CASRLAGGRLNSPLHF.

This clonotype occurred many times. Being off target in a library aimed at alpha chains, this beta chain has a size of little meaning. V is TRBV28 and J is TRBJ1-6; 8 nucleotides line up with TRBD1. The V gene end was trimmed by 6 bases and the J gene end by 9 bases; junction bases not matched to a gene: 7. This CDR3 region has 14 residues. Germline V gene data show CDR1 as MDHEN and CDR2 as SYDVKM. This CDR3 reads CASSTDRGASPLHF. CDR3 in DNA: TGTGCCAGCAGCACCGACAGGGGTGCTTCACCCCTCCACTTT.

This clonotype was picked up many times. Because the library targeted alpha chains, this beta chain is an off-target read whose size means little. The gene calls are TRBV6-1 and TRBJ1-6; TRBD1 might be the D (6 bases). V was cut by 6 bases and J by 7 bases, with 13 bases left in between. The CDR3 is 14 amino acids. In germline, CDR1 is MNHNS, CDR2 SASEGT. Here the CDR3 DNA reads TGTGCCAGCAGCAAGGGGGGCCTGAATTCACCCCTCCACTTT. It translates to CASSKGGLNSPLHF.

Ten or more counts support this clonotype. This beta chain turned up in a library designed for alpha chains; as an off-target read, its abundance says little. The V and J genes are TRBV20-1 and TRBJ1-1; the D gene is possibly TRBD1 (5 bases). The germline CDR1 and CDR2 sequences are DFQATT and SNEGSKA (reference sequence). Trimming pared 0 bases from V and 1 base from J, leaving 12 bases between. The CDR3 spans 15 residues. In DNA, the CDR3 is TGCAGTGCTAGAGAGACGGGGCAGAGGAACACTGAAGCTTTCTTT. It yields the protein CSARETGQRNTEAFF.

In this sample, this clonotype turned up many times. Because the library targeted alpha chains, this beta chain is an off-target read whose size means little. The chain links TRBV15 to TRBJ2-3; no reliable D call. This CDR3 region has 15 residues. V shed 0 bases and J shed 4 bases, with 11 bases lying between them. The germline gives CDR1 LNHNV, CDR2 YYDKDF (reference sequence). The CDR3 nucleotides read TGTGCCACCAGCAGAGATGGTCACAGTTCAGATACGCAGTATTTT. Residues: CATSRDGHSSDTQYF.

Worth noting for this clonotype: This beta chain is an off-target read within a library intended for alpha chains, so its frequency means little. The rearrangement joins TRBV20-1 to TRBJ2-1; tentative D call: TRBD2 (6 bases). This CDR3 spans 14 amino acids. V dropped 5 bases and J dropped 6 bases, with 17 bases sitting between them. Per germline, CDR1 DFQATT and CDR2 SNEGSKA (reference sequence). CDR3 nucleotides: TGCAGTGCTCGCCGGGACTCGGGCCCCAATGAGCAGTTCTTC. This gives the protein CSARRDSGPNEQFF.

Turning to this clonotype: Since it is a stray read in a library aimed at alpha chains, this beta chain has a size that is not meaningful. The chain links TRBV10-3 to TRBJ2-1; D call uncertain. CDR1 and CDR2 (germline): ENHRY, SYGVKD. Trimming removed 3 bases from V and 8 bases from J, with 5 bases in between. The CDR3 loop spans 11 amino acids. CDR3 sequence reads: CAISELDEQFF. The CDR3 DNA follows: TGTGCCATCAGTGAATTAGATGAGCAGTTCTTC.

To note about this clonotype: As an off-target read in a library built for alpha chains, this beta chain has a frequency of little significance. J is TRBJ1-2 and V is TRBV18; unclear D gene. CDR1 and CDR2 (germline): KGHSH, LQKENI. The CDR3 spans 13 residues. Trimming shortened V by 4 bases and J by 6 bases, and 12 bases separated the two germline ends. CDR3 sequence: CASSRNSLNGYTF. The CDR3 DNA reads as TGTGCCAGCTCACGAAACAGCCTGAATGGCTACACCTTC.

This clonotype has at least ten counts. This beta chain is an unintended read in a library built for alpha chains; its size means little. CDR3 amino acids: CASSLNSGSNTGELFF. The CDR3 DNA reads as TGCGCCAGCAGCCTCAACAGCGGATCGAACACCGGGGAGCTGTTTTTT. The chain joins TRBV5-1 to TRBJ2-2, with D maybe TRBD2 (5 bases). Per germline, CDR1 SGHRS and CDR2 YFSETQ. Trimming pared 4 bases from V and 0 bases from J, leaving 13 bases between. The CDR3 covers 16 residues. Variable domain in full (rest from reference TRBV5-1 and TRBJ2-2): KAGVTQTPRYLIKTRGQQVTLSCSPISGHRSVSWYQQTPGQGLQFLFEYFSETQRNKGNFPGRFSGRQFSNSRSEMNVSTLELGDSALYLCASSLNSGSNTGELFFGEGSRLTVL.

Remarks on this clonotype: As an off-target read in a library built for alpha chains, this beta chain has a frequency of little significance. The chain employs TRBV11-1 and TRBJ2-7; D remains ambiguous. With 2 bases removed from V and 7 bases from J, the gap between germline ends came to 6 bases. The germline gives CDR1 SGHAT, CDR2 FQDESV (reference sequence). The CDR3 consists of 11 residues. CDR3: CASSLPGEQYF. DNA of the CDR3: TGTGCCAGCAGCTTACCCGGGGAGCAGTACTTC. Variable domain in full (rest from reference TRBV11-1 and TRBJ2-7): EAEVAQSPRYKITEKSQAVAFWCDPISGHATLYWYRQILGQGPELLVQFQDESVVDDSQLPKDRFSAERLKGVDSTLKIQPAELGDSAMYLCASSLPGEQYFGPGTRLTVT.

At least ten counts were recorded for this clonotype. A library prepared for alpha chains yielded this beta chain as an off-target read; its size is of little meaning. This chain uses TRBV12-3 or TRBV12-4 with TRBJ2-1, with TRBD2 matching over 10 bases. The CDR3 contains 13 residues. J lost 10 bases, V lost 5 bases, and 5 bases had no gene match. CDR3 DNA: TGTGCCAGCAGTCCCTTAGCGGGGGGCGAGCAGTTCTTC. Protein: CASSPLAGGEQFF.

This clonotype was seen many times. A library made for alpha chains picked up this beta chain off target, so its size means little. The chain joins TRBV19 to TRBJ2-7; D may match TRBD1 or TRBD2 (5 bases each). Germline V gene data show CDR1 as LNHDA and CDR2 as SQIVND (reference sequence). V was clipped by 5 bases and J by 3 bases, with 17 bases between them. The CDR3 length is 15 residues. The CDR3 bases are TGTGCCAGTAGTGGAGTACCGGGACCGCGCTACGAGCAGTACTTC. The encoded protein is CASSGVPGPRYEQYF.

In its sample, this clonotype was seen many times. This beta chain appears as a stray read in a library generated for alpha chains; its size is not informative. The chain combines TRBV4-2 with TRBJ2-1; no definite D call. The germline V gene has CDR1 LGHNA and CDR2 YNFKEQ. The V end lost 0 bases, the J end lost 0 bases, and 9 bases lay between the germline ends. The CDR3 has 16 amino acids. DNA of the CDR3: TGTGCCAGCAGCCAAGATATGAAGAGCTCCTACAATGAGCAGTTCTTC. Protein: CASSQDMKSSYNEQFF.

This clonotype was seen repeatedly, ten times or more. The library was built for alpha chains, so this beta chain is an off-target read and its size means little. The V and J genes are TRBV11-2 and TRBJ1-3; a weak D match, TRBD1 (5 bases). Germline lookup yields CDR1 SGHAT and CDR2 FQNNGV. The CDR3 totals 15 residues. The V end lost 1 base, the J end lost 2 bases, and 9 bases lay between the germline ends. This CDR3 reads CASSLGGVPGNTIYF. DNA of the CDR3: TGTGCCAGCAGCTTAGGAGGGGTGCCTGGAAACACCATATATTTT.

Notes on this clonotype: Since the library was made to target alpha chains, this beta chain is a stray read and its abundance is not meaningful. This chain connects TRBV4-1 to TRBJ1-3; weak D call: TRBD1 (6 bases). The V end lost 3 bases, the J end lost 2 bases, and 11 bases lay between the germline ends. The CDR3 runs 15 residues. Germline V gene sequence: CDR1 MGHRA, CDR2 YSYEKL. The CDR3 region is CASSQGTIAGNTIYF. CDR3 sequence (DNA): TGCGCCAGCAGCCAGGGGACAATCGCTGGAAACACCATATATTTT.

This clonotype was detected a few times. The library was designed around alpha chains, so this beta chain is a stray read whose abundance carries little weight. V usage is TRBV12-3 or TRBV12-4 and J usage is TRBJ2-5; weak D call: TRBD2 (5 bases). This CDR3 is 13 amino acids long. Trimming removed 0 bases from V and 5 bases from J, with 7 bases in between. The DNA for the CDR3 is TGTGCCAGCAGTTTAGCGGGCGGGGAGACCCAGTACTTC. Translated, it gives CASSLAGGETQYF.

This clonotype was observed many times. This beta chain appears as a stray read in a library generated for alpha chains; its size is not informative. This sequence joins TRBV6-5 and TRBJ1-4, with D perhaps matching TRBD1 (5 bases). Germline V gene sequence: CDR1 MNHEY, CDR2 SVGAGI. This CDR3 is 16 amino acids long. V lost 4 bases and J lost 10, with 22 bases in between. The CDR3 DNA sequence: TGTGCCAGCAGTTGGGAGACAGCCGATACGATTGGAAAACTGTTTTTT. Translating it yields CASSWETADTIGKLFF.

This clonotype is deemed large. Because this beta chain is a stray read in a library intended to capture alpha chains, its abundance should not be given much weight. The V call is TRBV19, the J call TRBJ1-5, with 7 bases that match TRBD1. V gave up 3 bases and J gave up 2 bases; unmatched junction bases: 1. Per germline, CDR1 LNHDA and CDR2 SQIVND (reference sequence). This CDR3 spans 14 amino acids. The CDR3 spells CASSIGQGNQPQHF. The DNA for the CDR3 is TGTGCCAGTAGTATTGGACAGGGCAATCAGCCCCAGCATTTT.

In this sample, this clonotype is medium-sized. The library was designed around alpha chains, so this beta chain is a stray read whose abundance carries little weight. The V and J genes are TRBV5-1 and TRBJ1-1; maybe TRBD1 (5 bases). V was shortened by 4 bases and J by 7 bases, with 11 bases between the two germline ends. Per the germline V gene, CDR1 is SGHRS and CDR2 is YFSETQ. The CDR3 loop spans 12 amino acids. The CDR3 reads CASSLTGVEAFF. The DNA for the CDR3 is TGCGCCAGCAGCCTTACGGGGGTTGAAGCTTTCTTT. Based on the CDR3 plus reference TRBV5-1 and TRBJ1-1, the full variable domain is KAGVTQTPRYLIKTRGQQVTLSCSPISGHRSVSWYQQTPGQGLQFLFEYFSETQRNKGNFPGRFSGRQFSNSRSEMNVSTLELGDSALYLCASSLTGVEAFFGQGTRLTVV.